These T cell receptor beta chains were read from a single sample in a study of beta chain features in type 1 diabetes. The assay was immunoSEQ multiplex PCR, and TCRdb's table has in-frame clones only and misses some. Of about 270,000 clones listed, roughly an eighth are singletons. Sample: naive CD4+ T cells from blood. The source is a man younger than 45 with type 1 diabetes. Each CDR3 is given with its conserved first and last residue. D genes are given only for firm matches. Clone size is stated in some rows and not others, as once, few, many or a class when expanded.

TRBJ1-5,TRBV28,.,.,TGTGCCAGCAGCCCAGCGACAGGTTATCAGCCCCAGCATTTT,CASSPATGYQPQHF
TRBJ2-7,TRBV30,.,.,TGTGCCTGGAGACAGAGCTCCTACGAGCAGTACTTC,CAWRQSSYEQYF
TRBJ2-2,TRBV7-2,TRBD1,.,TGTGCCAGCAGGATACAGGGGTGGGACACCGGGGAGCTGTTTTTT,CASRIQGWDTGELFF
TRBJ2-1,TRBV27,TRBD2,few,TGTGCCAGCAGTCCCCGGACTAGCGGGACCAATGAGCAGTTCTTC,CASSPRTSGTNEQFF
TRBJ2-3,TRBV7-3,.,.,TGTGCCAGCAGCTTTAGCCTTACAAGCACAGATACGCAGTATTTT,CASSFSLTSTDTQYF
TRBJ1-4,TRBV7-9,TRBD1,few,TGTGCCAGCAGCTTCGTCCCGGGACAGGGGGTCGAAAAACTGTTTTTT,CASSFVPGQGVEKLFF
TRBJ2-1,TRBV28,TRBD2,.,TGTGCCAGCAGTTTAGTCGGGACTAGCGGGATTGTTGAGCAGTTCTTC,CASSLVGTSGIVEQFF
TRBJ2-6,TRBV6-6,.,.,TGTGCCAGCAGCTGGGCAGACCCCTCTGGGGCCAACGTCCTGACTTTC,CASSWADPSGANVLTF
TRBJ2-1,TRBV4-3,.,few,TGCGCCAGCAGCCAGGCTACGGGACAACCGACCTACAATGAGCAGTTCTTC,CASSQATGQPTYNEQFF
TRBJ2-5,TRBV18,.,few,TGTGCCAGCTCACCGGCCTCCGTCCCAGAGACCCAGTACTTC,CASSPASVPETQYF
TRBJ1-2,TRBV9,.,few,TGTGCCAGCAGCCCCCGGGGGGGAAACGACTATGGCTACACCTTC,CASSPRGGNDYGYTF
TRBJ2-5,TRBV5-1,.,few,TGCGCCAGCAGCCAACAGGGTGAGACCCAGTACTTC,CASSQQGETQYF
TRBJ1-1,TRBV9,.,.,TGTGCCAGCAGCGTAGATCCCCTTAAGAACACTGAAGCTTTCTTT,CASSVDPLKNTEAFF
TRBJ2-1,TRBV5-1,.,few,TGCGCCAGCACCCCTACAACGGCAGGGGTTAACAATGAGCAGTTCTTC,CASTPTTAGVNNEQFF
TRBJ1-2,TRBV6-6,TRBD1,few,TGTGCCAGCAATAGGGGGCCGATCGGGATTGGCTACACCTTC,CASNRGPIGIGYTF
TRBJ2-4,TRBV5-1,TRBD2,.,TGCGCCAGCAGCTTGACCGGGACTAGCGGGAGTCAATCAAACATTCAGTACTTC,CASSLTGTSGSQSNIQYF
TRBJ1-1,TRBV4-2,.,.,TGTGCCAGCAGCCAAGGACAAACAGGGTATGCAGCTTTCTTT,CASSQGQTGYAAFF
TRBJ2-7,TRBV28,.,few,TGTGCCAGCAGCTCCGGACAGCCGGGCGAGCAGTACTTC,CASSSGQPGEQYF
TRBJ2-1,TRBV4-3,TRBD1,.,TGCGCCAGCAGCCCCCTGGGACAGGGGACGGAAAATGAGCAGTTCTTC,CASSPLGQGTENEQFF
TRBJ2-7,TRBV28,TRBD1,few,TGTGCCAGCAGTACAATGTCAGGGGGCCAGTACTTC,CASSTMSGGQYF
TRBJ2-5,TRBV11-1,.,few,TGTGCCAGCAGCTCCAAACTAGCAAGGGAGACCCAGTACTTC,CASSSKLARETQYF
TRBJ2-3,TRBV18,TRBD2,few,TGTGCCAGCTCACCGCCACTAGCGGGAGGGCCAGATACGCAGTATTTT,CASSPPLAGGPDTQYF
TRBJ1-5,TRBV19,TRBD1,few,TGTGCCAGTAGCTATTTGGACAGGGATAATCAGCCCCAGCATTTT,CASSYLDRDNQPQHF
TRBJ1-1,TRBV15,.,.,TGTGCCACCAGCAGAGATATATTCTGGAACACTGAAGCTTTCTTT,CATSRDIFWNTEAFF
TRBJ2-5,TRBV7-2,.,.,TGTGCCAGCAGCACACAGGGTGGCGGGGAGACCCAGTACTTC,CASSTQGGGETQYF
TRBJ2-5,TRBV4-1,TRBD2,.,TGCGCCAGCAGCCCCCGACTAGCGGGAGGGACCAAGCCAGAGACCCAGTACTTC,CASSPRLAGGTKPETQYF
TRBJ2-7,TRBV15,TRBD1,few,TGTGCCACCAGCAGAGACGGGACAGAAGACTACGAGCAGTACTTC,CATSRDGTEDYEQYF
TRBJ1-5,TRBV2,.,.,TGTGCCAGCTACCCCACCAGTCGCGGTCAGCCCCAGCATTTT,CASYPTSRGQPQHF
TRBJ1-1,TRBV29-1,.,few,TGCAGCGTTTCCAACCGGGGGGGCACTGAAGCTTTCTTT,CSVSNRGGTEAFF
TRBJ2-7,TRBV6-1,.,.,TGTGCCAGCAGTGGCGGTCCCCCTGTCTCCTACGAGCAGTACTTC,CASSGGPPVSYEQYF
TRBJ2-1,TRBV13,TRBD2,few,TGTGCCAGCAGCTTAGGGCTGGCTAGCGGGTTTAATGAGCAGTTCTTC,CASSLGLASGFNEQFF
TRBJ1-2,TRBV7-9,TRBD1,.,TGTGCCAGCAGCCTCGGACAGGGGCTCAACTATGGCTACACCTTC,CASSLGQGLNYGYTF
TRBJ2-7,TRBV28,.,few,TGTGCCAGCAGCTCCCACGAGCAGTACTTC,CASSSHEQYF
TRBJ2-7,TRBV7-9,.,.,TGTGCCAGCAGCAATATCCTGGAGGCAGTTCGCTCCTACGAGCAGTACTTC,CASSNILEAVRSYEQYF
TRBJ2-3,TRBV27,.,few,TGTGCCAGCAGTGGGGGGGGAGAACAGGGCTGGTACGGCACAGATACGCAGTATTTT,CASSGGGEQGWYGTDTQYF
TRBJ1-2,TRBV29-1,TRBD1,.,TGCAGCGGTTCTCCTCTGACAGGGAACTATGGCTACACCTTC,CSGSPLTGNYGYTF
TRBJ2-5,TRBV30,TRBD2,few,TGTGCCTGCCCCTGGAGCGGGAGAAGAGAGACCCAGTACTTC,CACPWSGRRETQYF
TRBJ2-7,TRBV28,TRBD1,.,TGTGCCAGCAGTCTGACAGGGGCCAAGCAGTACTTC,CASSLTGAKQYF
TRBJ2-7,TRBV4-1,TRBD1,few,TGCGCCAGCAGCCTGGACAGGGATTACAACGAGCAGTACTTC,CASSLDRDYNEQYF
TRBJ2-1,TRBV28,.,few,TGTGCCAGGGCCCCTTCCTCCTACAATGAGCAGTTCTTC,CARAPSSYNEQFF
TRBJ2-5,TRBV4-3,TRBD2,.,TGCGCCAGCAGCCAAGAACTAGCGGGAGGAAATCAAGAGACCCAGTACTTC,CASSQELAGGNQETQYF
TRBJ2-7,TRBV9,TRBD1,.,TGTGCCAGCAGCGCCGACGGGACAGGGGCCTACGAGCAGTACTTC,CASSADGTGAYEQYF
TRBJ2-1,TRBV25-1,TRBD2,few,TGTGCCAGCAAACCTCTAGCGGGAGTCCAACAGTTCTTC,CASKPLAGVQQFF
TRBJ2-1,TRBV2,.,.,TGTGCCAGCAGGGTTACTAGAAGCAATGAGCAGTTCTTC,CASRVTRSNEQFF
TRBJ2-7,TRBV28,.,.,TGTGCCAGCAGTTTAATAGGGGCTGGCGAGCAGTACTTC,CASSLIGAGEQYF
TRBJ2-7,TRBV14,.,.,TGTGCCAGCAGCCAAGTTCCAGGGGCGGCCGGCGAGCAGTACTTC,CASSQVPGAAGEQYF
TRBJ2-5,TRBV18,TRBD1,.,TGTGCCAGCTCACCCGTGGACAGGGGGCAACGGGAGACCCAGTACTTC,CASSPVDRGQRETQYF
TRBJ1-2,TRBV7-9,.,.,TGTGCCAGCAGCCTGATCCGGTACAGTGTTAATGGCTACACCTTC,CASSLIRYSVNGYTF
TRBJ1-4,TRBV15,TRBD1,few,TGTGCCACCACCCCGGGCGGACAGGGGATTGAAAAACTGTTTTTT,CATTPGGQGIEKLFF
TRBJ1-4,TRBV18,.,.,TGTGCCAGCTCGAAAGACAGACTAGCAACTAATGAAAAACTGTTTTTT,CASSKDRLATNEKLFF
TRBJ1-5,TRBV29-1,TRBD1,.,TGCAGCGTCGTTACGGGACAGAGCGGCAATCAGCCCCAGCATTTT,CSVVTGQSGNQPQHF
TRBJ2-1,TRBV18,TRBD2,.,TGTGCCAGCTCACCTATGAGCGGGAGCATTTACAATGAGCAGTTCTTC,CASSPMSGSIYNEQFF
TRBJ1-5,TRBV30,TRBD1,.,TGTGCCTGGATCCCCGGGACAGGGGGTAGCAATCAGCCCCAGCATTTT,CAWIPGTGGSNQPQHF
TRBJ2-5,TRBV9,TRBD1,once,TGTGCCAGCAGCGTTACGGGACAGGGACAGACCCAGTACTTC,CASSVTGQGQTQYF
TRBJ2-6,TRBV7-8,.,.,TGTGCCAGCAGCCCAATCTCTGGGGCCAACGTCCTGACTTTC,CASSPISGANVLTF
TRBJ2-7,TRBV5-4,.,.,TGTGCCAGCAGCTTGGGTATACCCGGGACATTCAACTACGAGCAGTACTTC,CASSLGIPGTFNYEQYF
TRBJ2-7,TRBV27,.,few,TGTGCCAGCAGTTCCCTGGCGGGCGCCTACGAGCAGTACTTC,CASSSLAGAYEQYF
TRBJ2-7,TRBV28,.,.,TGTGCCAGCAGTTTAGCGAGTAACTACGAGCAGTACTTC,CASSLASNYEQYF
TRBJ2-5,TRBV19,TRBD2,few,TGTGCCAGTAGTTCAAAGCGGGGTCGAGAGACCCAGTACTTC,CASSSKRGRETQYF
TRBJ1-1,TRBV7-2,.,.,TGTGCCAGCAGCTTACAGACAGGATGGAACACTGAAGCTTTCTTT,CASSLQTGWNTEAFF